What follows are 27 T cell receptor beta chains derived from one specimen sequenced in a study of blood T cell repertoires in COVID-19. Libraries were prepared by immunoSEQ multiplex PCR; TCRdb keeps only in-frame clonotypes and omits some of them. The sample yields 200,000 to 300,000 clones, 75% to 90% seen once. The sample consisted of PBMCs or T cells enriched from blood (not recorded which). These receptors all stem from a woman aged 40-49 years with acute COVID-19.

The chain links TRBV4-2 to TRBJ1-1; D gene ambiguous. The CDR3 sequence is 13 residues long. The V end was cut by 3 bases, the J end by 1 base, with 6 bases between. CDR1 and CDR2 from the germline V gene are LGHNA and YNFKEQ. CDR3 sequence (DNA): TGTGCCAGCAGCCACAGAGGGAACACTGAAGCTTTCTTT. Its translation: CASSHRGNTEAFF.

The chain recombines TRBV11-3 with TRBJ2-2; 9 nucleotides line up with TRBD1. In germline, CDR1 is SGHNT, CDR2 YENEEA. V was pared by 5 bases and J by 3 bases, with 10 bases of the junction left unmatched. The CDR3 extends over 17 amino acids. CDR3 coding DNA: TGTGCCAGCAGCGCAGCCTTTGGGACAGGGTACACCGGGGAGCTGTTTTTT. The encoded protein is CASSAAFGTGYTGELFF.

The chain recombines TRBV2 with TRBJ1-4, with 7 bases lining up with TRBD1. This CDR3 spans 15 amino acids. V was pared by 5 bases and J by 0 bases, with 3 bases of the junction left unmatched. Germline CDR1 reads SNHLY; CDR2 reads FYNNEI. DNA of the CDR3: TGTGCCAGCAGTTTGGGGACAGCAACTAATGAAAAACTGTTTTTT. Protein product: CASSLGTATNEKLFF.

The genes are TRBV24-1 and TRBJ2-2; D unresolved. From germline, CDR1 is KGHDR and CDR2 SFDVKD. Trimming shortened V by 6 bases and J by 0 bases, and 7 bases separated the two germline ends. The CDR3 is made up of 14 amino acids. CDR3 residues: CATSSASNTGELFF. DNA for the CDR3: TGTGCCACCAGTAGCGCTTCGAACACCGGGGAGCTGTTTTTT.

The genes are TRBV2 and TRBJ1-2, with D perhaps matching TRBD1 (5 bases). Germline V gene data show CDR1 as SNHLY and CDR2 as FYNNEI. Trimming cost V 8 bases and J 4 bases, with 14 bases left between them. The CDR3 consists of 13 residues. The CDR3 protein is CASDQGNPYGYTF. CDR3 in DNA: TGTGCCAGCGATCAGGGAAATCCCTATGGCTACACCTTC.

The V call is TRBV2, the J call TRBJ2-7; D uncertain. V was shortened by 9 bases and J by 0 bases, with 9 bases between the two germline ends. CDR1 SNHLY and CDR2 FYNNEI come from the germline V gene. This CDR3 comprises 12 residues. CDR3 nucleotide sequence: TGTGCCAGTGTGAGGAACTCCTACGAGCAGTACTTC. Encoded protein: CASVRNSYEQYF.

V usage is TRBV3-1 (or the pseudogene TRBV3-2) and J usage is TRBJ2-7; TRBD2 agrees at 7 bases. Germline CDR1 LGHDT, CDR2 YNNKEL (reference sequence). The length of the CDR3 is 14 residues. V lost 6 bases to trimming and J lost 9 bases; unmatched junction nucleotides: 14. CDR3 in amino acids: CASSKRDLETVQYF. CDR3 sequence (DNA): TGTGCCAGCAGTAAGCGGGATTTGGAGACGGTGCAGTACTTC.

The chain combines TRBV11-3 with TRBJ2-2; the match to TRBD1 covers 7 bases. Looked up from germline, CDR1 is SGHNT and CDR2 is YENEEA. J lost 5 bases, V lost 0 bases, and 12 bases had no gene match. This CDR3 is built from 18 residues. CDR3 residues: CASSLEGVGTVWTGELFF. CDR3 DNA sequence: TGTGCCAGCAGCTTAGAGGGCGTCGGGACAGTTTGGACCGGGGAGCTGTTTTTT. Filled out from reference TRBV11-3 and TRBJ2-2, the complete variable domain reads EAGVVQSPRYKIIEKKQPVAFWCNPISGHNTLYWYLQNLGQGPELLIRYENEEAVDDSQLPKDRFSAERLKGVDSTLKIQPAELGDSAVYLCASSLEGVGTVWTGELFFGEGSRLTVL.

The rearrangement links TRBV5-4 to TRBJ1-3; D is possibly TRBD1 (6 bases). The CDR3 consists of 15 residues. Germline-derived CDR1 and CDR2 are SGHNT and YYREEE (reference sequence). V was pared by 1 base and J by 0 bases, with 8 bases between. CDR3 sequence: CASSLSDSSGNTIYF. The CDR3 DNA follows: TGTGCCAGCAGCTTGTCGGACAGCTCTGGAAACACCATATATTTT. The variable domain in full, completed from reference TRBV5-4 and TRBJ1-3, reads ETGVTQSPTHLIKTRGQQVTLRCSSQSGHNTVSWYQQALGQGPQFIFQYYREEENGRGNFPPRFSGLQFPNYSSELNVNALELDDSALYLCASSLSDSSGNTIYFGEGSWLTVV.

This clone was detected only a few times. The gene calls are TRBV2 and TRBJ2-1; D not certain. The V gene's germline CDR1 is SNHLY and CDR2 FYNNEI. The ends were cut back, 6 bases at V and 4 bases at J, with 16 bases in the middle. CDR3 length: 15 residues. The CDR3 sequence is CASSLPFSGYNEQFF. The DNA of the CDR3 is TGTGCCAGCAGCCTCCCCTTTTCCGGTTACAATGAGCAGTTCTTC.

V usage is TRBV15 and J usage is TRBJ2-5, with TRBD1 matching 8 bases. Germline V gene lookup returns CDR1 LNHNV and CDR2 YYDKDF (reference sequence). With 4 bases clipped from V and 5 bases from J, the junction kept 9 bases outside the gene matches. CDR3 size: 15 residues. The CDR3, as DNA: TGTGCCACCAGCAAAACAGGACAGGGCCGCGAGACCCAGTACTTC. Translated: CATSKTGQGRETQYF. Filled out from reference TRBV15 and TRBJ2-5, the complete variable domain reads DAMVIQNPRYQVTQFGKPVTLSCSQTLNHNVMYWYQQKSSQAPKLLFHYYDKDFNNEADTPDNFQSRRPNTSFCFLDIRSPGLGDTAMYLCATSKTGQGRETQYFGPGTRLLVL.

CDR3 in DNA: TGTGCCAGTAGACGGGACAGGGAAGGGAAGAATGGCTACACCTTC. Translating gives CASRRDREGKNGYTF. The chain is built from TRBV19 and TRBJ1-2; 9 nucleotides line up with TRBD1. Trimming at V came to 6 bases and at J to 6 bases, leaving 11 bases not matched to a gene. This CDR3 contains 15 residues. Germline CDR1 LNHDA, CDR2 SQIVND (reference sequence).

The chain recombines TRBV2 with TRBJ2-7, with a possible D match to TRBD1 (5 bases). Trimming pared 2 bases from V and 6 bases from J, leaving 11 bases between. Germline CDR1 and CDR2: SNHLY and FYNNEI. The CDR3 consists of 13 residues. Here the CDR3 reads CASSEQGRGEQYF. CDR3 coding DNA: TGTGCCAGCAGTGAACAGGGAAGAGGCGAGCAGTACTTC.

The gene calls are TRBV7-3 and TRBJ2-3; D is possibly TRBD1 (6 bases). The CDR3 consists of 15 residues. Trimming stripped 4 bases from V and 5 bases from J, with 16 bases between. Germline CDR1 SGHTA, CDR2 FQGTGA. The CDR3 sequence is CASSSAVQGKDTQYF. The CDR3 coding sequence is TGTGCCAGCAGCTCCGCGGTACAGGGAAAAGATACGCAGTATTTT.

The sample holds one count of this clone. This chain links TRBV27 with TRBJ2-1; 7 nucleotides line up with TRBD1. The CDR3 covers 16 residues. Germline V gene sequence: CDR1 MNHEY, CDR2 SMNVEV (reference sequence). V shed 6 bases and J 0 bases; nucleotides not matched to a gene: 8. CDR3 amino acids: CASRGLGDSSYNEQFF. For the CDR3, the DNA is TGTGCCAGCAGAGGATTAGGGGACAGCTCCTACAATGAGCAGTTCTTC.

J is TRBJ2-2 and V is TRBV9; 7 positions match TRBD1. J gave up 4 bases and V 3 bases, and 6 bases lay outside the gene matches. The germline gives CDR1 SGDLS, CDR2 YYNGEE. CDR3 length: 15 residues. The CDR3 sequence: CASSATGASTGELFF. CDR3 nucleotide sequence: TGTGCCAGCAGCGCCACAGGGGCGAGCACCGGGGAGCTGTTTTTT. Drawing the rest from reference TRBV9 and TRBJ2-2, the complete variable domain is DSGVTQTPKHLITATGQRVTLRCSPRSGDLSVYWYQQSLDQGLQFLIQYYNGEERAKGNILERFSAQQFPDLHSELNLSSLELGDSALYFCASSATGASTGELFFGEGSRLTVL.

V is TRBV28 and J is TRBJ1-5; no reliable D call. Germline assignment: CDR1 MDHEN and CDR2 SYDVKM. V gave up 2 bases and J gave up 7 bases, with 12 bases separating them. The CDR3 is made up of 14 amino acids. Here the CDR3 reads CASSLIAGEQPQHF. In DNA, the CDR3 is TGTGCCAGCAGTTTAATTGCAGGCGAGCAGCCCCAGCATTTT.

The chain employs TRBV5-4 and TRBJ2-1, with 13 bases identical to TRBD2. V lost 3 bases to trimming and J lost 6 bases; unmatched junction nucleotides: 9. Germline-derived CDR1 and CDR2 are SGHNT and YYREEE (reference sequence). The CDR3 sequence is 17 residues long. The CDR3 DNA sequence: TGTGCCAGCAGCTCCGGGACTAGCGGGGATGGGCCCAATGAGCAGTTCTTC. Amino acid sequence: CASSSGTSGDGPNEQFF. The full variable domain, rest sourced from reference TRBV5-4 and TRBJ2-1, is ETGVTQSPTHLIKTRGQQVTLRCSSQSGHNTVSWYQQALGQGPQFIFQYYREEENGRGNFPPRFSGLQFPNYSSELNVNALELDDSALYLCASSSGTSGDGPNEQFFGPGTRLTVL.

The J gene is TRBJ1-3, the V gene TRBV18; 9 nucleotides agree with TRBD1. The CDR3 runs to 14 residues. Germline V gene sequence: CDR1 KGHSH, CDR2 LQKENI. V was clipped by 4 bases and J by 4 bases; unmatched bases: 2. The CDR3 loop is CASSLGTGGNTIYF. Here the CDR3 DNA reads TGTGCCAGCTCACTCGGGACAGGGGGAAACACCATATATTTT.

The gene calls are TRBV5-8 and TRBJ2-7; the D is unclear. Trimming shortened V by 5 bases and J by 0 bases, and 6 bases separated the two germline ends. The CDR3 length is 12 residues. Germline V gives CDR1 SGHTS, CDR2 YDEGEE. The CDR3 DNA reads TGTGCCAGCAGTTCACTCTCCTACGAGCAGTACTTC. Residues: CASSSLSYEQYF. Complete variable domain (other parts from reference TRBV5-8 and TRBJ2-7): EAGVTQSPTHLIKTRGQQATLRCSPISGHTSVYWYQQALGLGLQFLLWYDEGEERNRGNFPPRFSGRQFPNYSSELNVNALELEDSALYLCASSSLSYEQYFGPGTRLTVT.

This chain connects TRBV19 to TRBJ1-3; D unresolved. The CDR3 loop spans 16 amino acids. V lost 3 bases and J lost 0, with 12 bases in between. Germline V lookup: CDR1 LNHDA, CDR2 SQIVND (reference sequence). The CDR3: CASSIGVLHSGNTIYF. CDR3 nucleotides: TGTGCCAGTAGTATCGGGGTTCTGCACTCTGGAAACACCATATATTTT.

This clone occurred a few times. The chain joins TRBV2 to TRBJ1-1; D gene unclear. CDR3 size: 14 residues. The germline V and J ends were trimmed by 2 bases and 4 bases, with 11 bases remaining between them. The germline V gene encodes CDR1 SNHLY and CDR2 FYNNEI. Here the CDR3 reads CASSELVSSTEAFF. DNA of the CDR3: TGTGCCAGCAGTGAATTAGTATCTTCCACTGAAGCTTTCTTT.

V gene TRBV14 combines with J gene TRBJ1-1, with D possibly matching TRBD1 (5 bases). The CDR3 runs to 14 residues. From germline, CDR1 is SGHDN and CDR2 FVKESK. The V and J ends lost 3 bases and 4 bases respectively, with 12 bases between them. The CDR3 sequence: CASSHQGGSTEAFF. CDR3 bases: TGTGCCAGCAGCCATCAGGGCGGGAGCACTGAAGCTTTCTTT.

The chain links TRBV7-9 to TRBJ2-1; weak D call: TRBD2 (5 bases). Trimming took off 5 bases at V and 5 bases at J, with 16 bases between the two ends. The CDR3 runs 15 residues. Germline V CDR1 and CDR2: SEHNR, FQNEAQ (reference sequence). The CDR3 loop reads CASSLVGDANNEQFF. The CDR3 DNA sequence: TGTGCCAGCAGCCTAGTGGGAGACGCGAACAATGAGCAGTTCTTC. The entire variable domain, with the rest obtained from reference TRBV7-9 and TRBJ2-1, is as follows: DTGVSQNPRHKITKRGQNVTFRCDPISEHNRLYWYRQTLGQGPEFLTYFQNEAQLEKSRLLSDRFSAERPKGSFSTLEIQRTEQGDSAMYLCASSLVGDANNEQFFGPGTRLTVL.

In its sample, this clone was seen many times. V usage is TRBV7-2 and J usage is TRBJ2-7; unclear D gene. V lost 2 bases, J lost 2 bases, and 10 bases lay in between. This CDR3 contains 14 residues. CDR1 is SGHTA and CDR2 is FQGNSA in the germline V gene. The CDR3 spells CASSLYTATYEQYF. DNA for the CDR3: TGTGCCAGCAGCTTATACACAGCTACCTACGAGCAGTACTTC. The full variable domain, in which reference TRBV7-2 and TRBJ2-7 provide the parts outside the CDR3, is GAGVSQSPSNKVTEKGKDVELRCDPISGHTALYWYRQSLGQGLEFLIYFQGNSAPDKSGLPSDRFSAERTGGSVSTLTIQRTQQEDSAVYLCASSLYTATYEQYFGPGTRLTVT.

The rearrangement joins TRBV12-3 or TRBV12-4 to TRBJ2-1; D call uncertain. CDR3 length equals 13 residues. Trimming took off 6 bases at V and 8 bases at J, with 14 bases between the two ends. The CDR3 DNA reads as TGTGCCAGCAGCCATGCAGGCGAAGATGAGCAGTTCTTC. This encodes CASSHAGEDEQFF.

This clone was found once. The chain recombines TRBV19 with TRBJ1-1; tentatively, D is TRBD1 (5 bases). Germline V CDR1 and CDR2: LNHDA, SQIVND (reference sequence). The CDR3 extends over 14 amino acids. V lost 10 bases to trimming and J lost 1 base, with 16 bases between them. In DNA, the CDR3 is TGTGCCACCTCGGGGGGGAGAGCGAACACTGAAGCTTTCTTT. Protein sequence: CATSGGRANTEAFF.